A single sample gave rise to the 29 T cell receptor beta chains below, sequenced in a study of T cell repertoires in cytomegalovirus infection. TCRdb fed the reads into MiXCR, producing one record per CDR3 protein. The table includes 150,000 to 190,000 distinct CDR3 sequences, around 22% detected once. Sample: PBMCs. These TCRs come from a human donor in good health (CMV status not recorded). Some clones in this sample may be carry-over from other donors' samples.

The V and J genes are TRBV25-1 and TRBJ2-1; TRBD2 matches at 12 bases. The germline V gene encodes CDR1 MGHDK and CDR2 SYGVNS. The CDR3 contains 16 residues. V lost 3 bases and J lost 8; bases outside the gene matches: 8. For the CDR3, the DNA is TGTGCCAGCAGTGATGAGGCTAGCGGGGGGGTGGATGAGCAGTTCTTC. Translated, it gives CASSDEASGGVDEQFF.

The chain is built from TRBV6-2 or TRBV6-3 and TRBJ1-2, with TRBD1 matching over 9 bases. The CDR3 sequence is 14 residues long. With 8 bases clipped from V and 4 bases from J, the junction kept 8 bases outside the gene matches. CDR1 and CDR2 from the germline V gene are MNHEY and SVGEGT. The CDR3, as DNA: TGTGCCAGCGGATCCCCGGGACAGGGCTATGGCTACACCTTC. Its translation: CASGSPGQGYGYTF.

The V gene is TRBV2, the J gene TRBJ2-5; D unclear. CDR1 and CDR2 (germline): SNHLY, FYNNEI. Trimming removed 4 bases at V and 7 bases at J, with 7 bases between. The CDR3 spans 11 residues. DNA for the CDR3: TGTGCCAGCAGTGGACTGGGGACCCAGTACTTC. Protein sequence: CASSGLGTQYF.

This clonotype was seen at least ten times. This chain links TRBV7-8 with TRBJ1-3; D is unclear. This CDR3 region has 17 residues. The V gene lost 4 bases and the J gene lost 4 bases, with 20 bases spanning the gap. The germline CDR1 and CDR2 sequences are SGHVS and FQNEAQ. The CDR3 protein is CASSSHRVPVPGNTIYF. The CDR3, as DNA: TGTGCCAGCAGCTCCCACCGGGTGCCTGTGCCGGGAAACACCATATATTTT.

This clonotype was recorded a few times. V usage is TRBV12-3 or TRBV12-4 and J usage is TRBJ2-5; TRBD1 matches 8 bases. V dropped 5 bases and J dropped 5; count of bases not matched to a gene: 7. The CDR3 length is 14 residues. CDR3 in DNA: TGTGCCAGCAGTCCCACAGGGGGACGGGAGACCCAGTACTTC. Translating it yields CASSPTGGRETQYF.

The gene calls are TRBV27 and TRBJ1-5; D is unclear. The CDR3 contains 15 residues. V was cut by 5 bases and J by 4 bases, with 15 bases left in between. CDR1 and CDR2 (germline): MNHEY, SMNVEV (reference sequence). This CDR3 is CASSVKVDRNQPQHF. The CDR3 DNA is TGTGCCAGCAGTGTTAAGGTGGACCGTAATCAGCCCCAGCATTTT.

This clonotype was seen at least ten times. The gene calls are TRBV5-1 and TRBJ1-1, with 7 bases lining up with TRBD1. From germline, CDR1 is SGHRS and CDR2 YFSETQ. The junction had 3 bases not matched to a gene; V was cut back by 7 bases and J by 0 bases. This CDR3 is built from 13 residues. CDR3 sequence reads: CASGTEMNTEAFF. For the CDR3, the DNA is TGCGCCAGCGGGACAGAAATGAACACTGAAGCTTTCTTT.

The gene calls are TRBV12-5 and TRBJ2-7, with 9 bases aligning to TRBD1. CDR1 is LGHNT, CDR2 FRNRAP, per germline. V trimming: 9 bases; J trimming: 3 bases; junction bases outside the gene matches: 9. This CDR3 is 14 amino acids long. The CDR3 spells CARKPGQGGYEQYF. For the CDR3, the DNA is TGTGCTAGAAAGCCGGGACAGGGAGGCTACGAGCAGTACTTC.

The chain has TRBV4-1 and TRBJ2-3; the match to TRBD2 covers 11 bases. Trimming took 1 base from V and 1 from J; bases not matched to a gene: 7. The CDR3 runs 18 residues. Germline CDR1 is MGHRA and CDR2 is YSYEKL. CDR3 sequence (DNA): TGCGCCAGCAGCCAAGTGGCCGGGACTAGCGGACGCACAGATACGCAGTATTTT. Its protein product is CASSQVAGTSGRTDTQYF.

The chain joins TRBV6-6 to TRBJ1-4; D remains ambiguous. The CDR3 contains 14 residues. Deletions cut 5 bases from V and 4 bases from J, with 11 bases between. Per germline, CDR1 MNHNY and CDR2 SVGAGI (reference sequence). CDR3 protein: CASSNGRINEKLFF. The CDR3 coding sequence is TGTGCCAGCAGTAACGGACGGATTAATGAAAAACTGTTTTTT.

V and J are TRBV24-1 and TRBJ2-1; a possible D gene is TRBD2 (5 bases). Trimming took 4 bases from V and 0 from J, leaving 21 bases between them. The CDR3 length is 19 residues. Germline V gene sequence: CDR1 KGHDR, CDR2 SFDVKD. DNA for the CDR3: TGTGCCACCAGTGACCCCGGGGTCGACTCCCGGAGCTCCTACAATGAGCAGTTCTTC. It is translated as CATSDPGVDSRSSYNEQFF.

This clonotype was observed at least ten times. The chain carries TRBV7-2 and TRBJ2-5; weak D call: TRBD1 (8 bases). Germline lookup yields CDR1 SGHTA and CDR2 FQGNSA. The V and J ends lost 5 bases and 5 bases respectively, with 21 bases between them. This CDR3 has 16 amino acids. The CDR3 is CASSQAGQVTVETQYF. CDR3 DNA sequence: TGTGCCAGCAGCCAAGCGGGACAGGTTACCGTCGAGACCCAGTACTTC.

This clonotype has a count of ten or more. J is TRBJ2-7 and V is TRBV28; D unclear. Trimming shortened V by 4 bases and J by 4 bases, and 5 bases separated the two germline ends. The CDR3 extends over 11 amino acids. Germline V gene sequence: CDR1 MDHEN, CDR2 SYDVKM. CDR3 protein: CASSSSYEQYF. The CDR3 nucleotides read TGTGCCAGCAGTTCGTCGTACGAGCAGTACTTC.

V and J are TRBV13 and TRBJ2-2; D is undetermined. This CDR3 region has 17 residues. The V end lost 2 bases, the J end lost 1 base, and 14 bases lay between the germline ends. Germline CDR1 is PRHDT and CDR2 is FYEKMQ (reference sequence). The CDR3 loop is CASSLHGSGLNTGELFF. The DNA for the CDR3 is TGTGCCAGCAGCTTACACGGCTCCGGCTTGAACACCGGGGAGCTGTTTTTT.

This clonotype came up a few times. The chain links TRBV6-5 to TRBJ2-7, with TRBD1 matching over 7 bases. Germline CDR1 reads MNHEY; CDR2 reads SVGAGI. Trimming took 0 bases from V and 4 from J; bases not matched to a gene: 9. There are 16 residues in the CDR3. CDR3 coding DNA: TGTGCCAGCAGTTACTCGGGGACAGAACTTGAGTACGAGCAGTACTTC. Its translation is CASSYSGTELEYEQYF.

This clonotype was counted a few times. V usage is TRBV19 and J usage is TRBJ1-1; 8 nucleotides match TRBD1. V shed 5 bases, J shed 6 bases, and the junction held 11 bases outside the gene matches. The germline V gene encodes CDR1 LNHDA and CDR2 SQIVND (reference sequence). The CDR3 has 15 residues. The CDR3 bases are TGTGCCAGTAGTTCCTGGGACAGGCAGGCGTCTGAAGCTTTCTTT. This gives the protein CASSSWDRQASEAFF.

CDR3 nucleotide sequence: TGTGCCAGCAGACGGAATTTTCGTGGAAACACCATATATTTT. This encodes CASRRNFRGNTIYF. V is TRBV27 and J is TRBJ1-3; D unclear. Trimming cost V 6 bases and J 3 bases, with 12 bases left between them. This CDR3 spans 14 amino acids. CDR1 and CDR2 (germline): MNHEY, SMNVEV (reference sequence).

This clonotype was seen repeatedly, ten times or more. The chain couples TRBV20-1 to TRBJ2-5, with 12 bases fitting TRBD1. CDR3 length: 15 amino acids. The germline V gene encodes CDR1 DFQATT and CDR2 SNEGSKA (reference sequence). With V trimmed by 5 bases and J by 5 bases, 9 bases remained unmatched. CDR3 DNA: TGCAGTGCTGCACCCTGGGACAGGGGGCCGGAGACCCAGTACTTC. Translating gives CSAAPWDRGPETQYF.

This clonotype is categorized as medium-sized. The CDR3 is CASSQDEESNQPQHF. The CDR3, as DNA: TGTGCCAGCAGCCAAGATGAGGAGAGCAATCAGCCCCAGCATTTT. The chain couples TRBV4-2 to TRBJ1-5; D is unclear. Germline CDR1 LGHNA, CDR2 YNFKEQ. The CDR3 is made up of 15 amino acids. Deletions cut 0 bases from V and 1 base from J, with 7 bases between.

The rearrangement joins TRBV30 to TRBJ2-1; 10 nucleotides match TRBD2. V was clipped by 1 base and J by 8 bases; unmatched bases: 5. This CDR3 region has 14 residues. The germline V gene has CDR1 GTSNPN and CDR2 SVGIG (reference sequence). CDR3 nucleotides: TGTGCCTGGAGTGGGCTAGCGGGAGTAGATGAGCAGTTCTTC. Amino acids: CAWSGLAGVDEQFF.

This clonotype came up once. The V and J genes are TRBV19 and TRBJ2-1; D is possibly TRBD1 or TRBD2 (5 bases each). V was cut by 3 bases and J by 0 bases, with 9 bases left in between. This CDR3 contains 15 residues. The germline V gene encodes CDR1 LNHDA and CDR2 SQIVND (reference sequence). CDR3 sequence: CASSIVGTSYNEQFF. The CDR3 nucleotides are TGTGCCAGTAGTATCGTGGGGACCTCCTACAATGAGCAGTTCTTC.

This clonotype was seen repeatedly, ten times or more. V and J are TRBV6-2 or TRBV6-3 and TRBJ2-1, with 11 bases matching TRBD1. Germline CDR1 MNHEY, CDR2 SVGEGT. The CDR3 totals 17 residues. After removal of 7 bases from V and 8 bases from J, the junction contained 16 bases not matched to a gene. The CDR3 spells CASTPIRTGGIGDEQFF. In DNA, the CDR3 is TGTGCCAGCACTCCAATACGGACAGGGGGCATAGGGGATGAGCAGTTCTTC.

This clonotype showed up many times. The rearrangement joins TRBV20-1 to TRBJ2-3, with D perhaps assigned TRBD1 or TRBD2 (5 bases each). Germline CDR1 and CDR2: DFQATT and SNEGSKA (reference sequence). The CDR3 has 16 amino acids. The CDR3 is CSGAPEGLAWGDTQYF. The CDR3 DNA reads TGCAGCGGGGCACCTGAAGGGCTAGCCTGGGGAGATACGCAGTATTTT.

This clonotype was seen many times. V usage is TRBV28 and J usage is TRBJ2-1; 7 nucleotides match TRBD2. The germline CDR1 and CDR2 sequences are MDHEN and SYDVKM. The length of the CDR3 is 16 residues. V was pared by 6 bases and J by 2 bases, with 10 bases of the junction left unmatched. In nucleotides, the CDR3 is TGTGCCAGCAGCCATCCAGGACTAGAGCCCTACAATGAGCAGTTCTTC. This sequence encodes CASSHPGLEPYNEQFF.

This clonotype was detected many times. The J gene is TRBJ1-6, the V gene TRBV7-2, with D possibly being TRBD1 (5 bases). The CDR3 covers 15 residues. Between the trimmed V and J ends, which lost 3 bases and 6 bases, there was a span of 12 bases. From germline, CDR1 is SGHTA and CDR2 FQGNSA. The CDR3 is CASSLGGRGNSPLHF. CDR3 nucleotide sequence: TGTGCCAGCAGCTTGGGAGGTAGGGGTAATTCACCCCTCCACTTT. Full variable domain (rest looked up from reference TRBV7-2 and TRBJ1-6): GAGVSQSPSNKVTEKGKDVELRCDPISGHTALYWYRQSLGQGLEFLIYFQGNSAPDKSGLPSDRFSAERTGGSVSTLTIQRTQQEDSAVYLCASSLGGRGNSPLHFGNGTRLTVT.

The genes are TRBV19 and TRBJ2-3; D call uncertain. The germline V and J ends were trimmed by 3 bases and 2 bases, with 9 bases remaining between them. This CDR3 has 14 residues. Germline assignment: CDR1 LNHDA and CDR2 SQIVND (reference sequence). The CDR3 DNA reads as TGTGCCAGTAGTATCAAAAGCGTCACAGATACGCAGTATTTT. Translating it yields CASSIKSVTDTQYF. Full variable domain (remainder filled in from reference TRBV19 and TRBJ2-3): DGGITQSPKYLFRKEGQNVTLSCEQNLNHDAMYWYRQDPGQGLRLIYYSQIVNDFQKGDIAEGYSVSREKKESFPLTVTSAQKNPTAFYLCASSIKSVTDTQYFGPGTRLTVL.

The chain joins TRBV5-6 to TRBJ2-5; 7 bases are shared with TRBD2. The CDR3 loop spans 14 amino acids. CDR1 and CDR2 (germline): SGHDT, YYEEEE. The V segment lost 0 bases and the J segment 3 bases; nucleotides outside the gene matches: 2. CDR3: CASSLVAGEETQYF. The CDR3 nucleotides read TGTGCCAGCAGCTTGGTGGCGGGAGAAGAGACCCAGTACTTC.

This clonotype was recorded only once. This chain joins TRBV15 and TRBJ2-7; D may be TRBD1 (6 bases). CDR1 is LNHNV, CDR2 YYDKDF, per germline (reference sequence). V gave up 2 bases and J gave up 4 bases, with 12 bases separating them. This CDR3 contains 14 residues. CDR3: CATSRPDRRYEQYF. The CDR3 DNA reads TGTGCCACCAGCAGACCCGACAGGCGTTACGAGCAGTACTTC.

Only a few counts were recorded for this clonotype. The rearrangement links TRBV6-6 to TRBJ1-5; D might be TRBD1 (6 bases). The V gene's germline CDR1 is MNHNY and CDR2 SVGAGI (reference sequence). Trimming took 6 bases from V and 2 from J, leaving 17 bases between them. The CDR3 spans 16 residues. The CDR3 DNA follows: TGTGCCAGCAGCCAACACAGGGACGGGGGCAATCAGCCCCAGCATTTT. Protein product: CASSQHRDGGNQPQHF.